Listed below are T cell receptor beta chains from one sample, sequenced in a study of CD8 T cell repertoires and HIV-1 epitope variants. No cognate antigen is known for these TCRs. TCRdb's table, derived via immunoSEQ multiplex PCR, lists solely in-frame clones and lacks some. This sample has 2,700 or so clones, with about 71% found just once. The sequencing sample was made of cultured CD8+ T cells derived from PBMCs. Receptors originate from a male donor with HIV. The CDR3 runs from the conserved cysteine through the conserved F or W. A D gene is named only where the DNA matches it firmly. Expanded clones are given a class, and other clones once, few, many or no size at all.

j_gene | abundance | v_gene | d_gene | CDR3aa | CDR3nt
TRBJ1-1 | . | TRBV11-3 | . | CASSLGGEAFF | TGTGCCAGCAGCTTAGGGGGGGAAGCTTTCTTT
TRBJ2-7 | once | TRBV28 | . | CASSFPGVPSYEQYF | TGTGCCAGCAGTTTCCCGGGGGTACCTTCCTACGAGCAGTACTTC
TRBJ2-2 | few | TRBV9 | . | CASSEGFWNTGELFF | TGTGCCAGCTCGGAAGGGTTCTGGAACACCGGGGAGCTGTTTTTT
TRBJ2-2 | . | TRBV13 | TRBD2 | CASSLVLAGDMGTGELFF | TGTGCCAGCAGCTTAGTACTAGCGGGAGACATGGGCACCGGGGAGCTGTTTTTT
TRBJ2-1 | few | TRBV4-3 | . | CASSQAPLPLDLDEQFF | TGCGCCAGCAGCCAAGCCCCCCTACCACTAGATCTAGATGAGCAGTTCTTC
TRBJ2-1 | . | TRBV27 | TRBD2 | CASTKRGTYFNEQFF | TGTGCCAGCACCAAGCGGGGTACCTACTTCAATGAGCAGTTCTTC
TRBJ2-5 | . | TRBV7-7 | . | CASSFSGGQETQYF | TGTGCCAGCAGCTTTTCCGGGGGCCAAGAGACCCAGTACTTC
TRBJ2-7 | . | TRBV28 | TRBD1 | CASSSYRDREYYGYF | TGTGCCAGCAGTAGCTACCGGGACAGGGAGTATTATGGGTACTTC
TRBJ1-2 | . | TRBV6-5 | . | CASSYSSMIYTF | TGTGCCAGCAGTTACTCGAGCATGATCTACACCTTC
TRBJ1-1 | . | TRBV25-1 | . | CASSVWNTEAFF | TGTGCCAGCAGTGTGTGGAACACTGAAGCTTTCTTT
TRBJ2-7 | once | TRBV28 | TRBD1 | CASSEGTEEYEQYF | TGTGCCAGTAGTGAGGGGACAGAAGAATACGAGCAGTACTTC
TRBJ1-2 | once | TRBV4-1 | . | CASGGGGFVTF | TGCGCCAGCGGAGGGGGGGGGTTCGTCACCTTC
TRBJ1-5 | . | TRBV28 | . | CASTNPIVSNQPQHF | TGTGCCAGCACCAACCCCATCGTAAGCAATCAGCCCCAGCATTTT
TRBJ1-6 | . | TRBV28 | . | CASSLERGLGSPLHF | TGTGCCAGCAGTTTAGAGCGGGGGCTAGGGTCACCCCTCCACTTT
TRBJ1-6 | . | TRBV5-6 | . | CASSLWEEDSPLHF | TGTGCCAGCAGCTTATGGGAGGAGGATTCACCCCTCCACTTT
TRBJ2-7 | . | TRBV5-1 | . | CASSFDFYEQYF | TGCGCCAGCAGCTTTGACTTCTACGAGCAGTACTTC
TRBJ1-4 | . | TRBV7-2 | . | CASSGAGAREKLFF | TGTGCCAGCAGCGGAGCGGGGGCTCGAGAAAAACTGTTTTTT
TRBJ1-4 | . | TRBV11-2 | TRBD1 | CASSAWDRGGEKLFF | TGTGCCAGCAGCGCGTGGGACAGGGGGGGCGAAAAACTGTTTTTT
TRBJ2-5 | . | TRBV5-1 | . | CASSLGASEQETQYF | TGCGCCAGCAGCTTGGGGGCTAGCGAACAAGAGACCCAGTACTTC
TRBJ1-3 | . | TRBV6-6 | TRBD1 | CASSYLPGGSGNTIYF | TGTGCCAGCAGTTACTTGCCAGGGGGCTCTGGAAACACCATATATTTT
TRBJ1-1 | . | TRBV19 | TRBD1 | CASSTPGQSLGTEAFF | TGTGCCAGTAGTACCCCGGGACAGAGCCTGGGCACTGAAGCTTTCTTT
TRBJ1-4 | . | TRBV28 | TRBD1 | CASRRTGHVGEKLFF | TGTGCCAGCAGGAGGACAGGGCACGTAGGGGAAAAACTGTTTTTT
TRBJ1-4 | . | TRBV5-6 | . | CASSLGGAKLFF | TGTGCCAGCAGCTTGGGAGGGGCAAAACTGTTTTTT
TRBJ2-3 | . | TRBV27 | TRBD1 | CASSLLQGSTDTQYF | TGTGCCAGCAGTCTTTTACAGGGGTCCACAGATACGCAGTATTTT
TRBJ1-3 | few | TRBV7-8 | . | CASSPMGNTIYF | TGTGCCAGCAGTCCCATGGGAAACACCATATATTTT
TRBJ1-5 | few | TRBV10-3 | . | CAISLIRGPWNQPQHF | TGTGCCATCAGCCTTATCAGGGGTCCCTGGAATCAGCCCCAGCATTTT
TRBJ2-2 | . | TRBV7-2 | . | CASSLLASPWGGELFF | TGTGCCAGCAGCTTACTCGCTAGCCCATGGGGCGGGGAGCTGTTTTTT
TRBJ2-2 | once | TRBV6-4 | . | CASSEGDTGELFF | TGTGCCAGCAGTGAGGGGGACACCGGGGAGCTGTTTTTT
TRBJ2-7 | once | TRBV5-5 | . | CASSLVVSTYYEQYF | TGTGCCAGCAGCTTGGTAGTTTCGACCTACTACGAGCAGTACTTC